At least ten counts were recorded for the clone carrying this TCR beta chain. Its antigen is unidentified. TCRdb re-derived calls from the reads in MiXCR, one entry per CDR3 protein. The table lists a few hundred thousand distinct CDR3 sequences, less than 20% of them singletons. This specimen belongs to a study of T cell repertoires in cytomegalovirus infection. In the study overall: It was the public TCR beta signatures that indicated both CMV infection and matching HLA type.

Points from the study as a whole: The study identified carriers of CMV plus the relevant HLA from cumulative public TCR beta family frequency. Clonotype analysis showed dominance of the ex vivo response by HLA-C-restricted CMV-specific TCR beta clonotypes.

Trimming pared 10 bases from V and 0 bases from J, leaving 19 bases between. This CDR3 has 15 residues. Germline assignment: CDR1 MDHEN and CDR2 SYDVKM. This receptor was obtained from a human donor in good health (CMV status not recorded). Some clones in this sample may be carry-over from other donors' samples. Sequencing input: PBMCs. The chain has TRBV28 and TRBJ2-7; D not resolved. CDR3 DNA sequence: TGTGCCACCTACCCATTACGTGAATCCTCCTACGAGCAGTACTTC. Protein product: CATYPLRESSYEQYF.